The present entry profiles one T cell receptor (beta chain) with its context. A read error may be the cause here, since a much bigger clone is one base away. TCR beta CDR3 regions were amplified from RNA. Primed by the HTBI set, a first-round RT-PCR was run on the TCR CDR3. TCRdb reanalysed the multiplex PCR reads using MiXCR and keeps one entry per CDR3 protein. The data contain roughly 300,000 distinct CDR3 sequences, around 20% of them singletons. The data belong to a study of T cells in Graves' hyperthyroidism and ophthalmopathy. Hyperthyroidism, newly diagnosed and lasting under 2 months, affected patients aged 18 to 65. Germline V CDR1 and CDR2: SGHTA, FQGNSA. There are 15 residues in the CDR3. The ends were cut back, 6 bases at V and 5 bases at J, with 19 bases in the middle.

The sample was blood. The TCR was taken from a woman in her forties or fifties with Graves' hyperthyroidism. This chain uses TRBV7-2 with TRBJ2-5, with a weak D call TRBD2 (6 bases). The CDR3: CASSTEGFLVETQYF. In DNA, the CDR3 is TGTGCCAGCAGTACGGAGGGGTTCTTGGTGGAGACCCAGTACTTC.